The 28 T cell receptor beta chains below come from one sample, sequenced in a study of cytomegalovirus exposure and HLA in healthy donors. Repertoires were generated with immunoSEQ multiplex PCR, while TCRdb's copy carries only in-frame clones and drops some. The sample holds about 200,000 clones; more than 70% are singletons and the top ten take roughly 1.6%. Sequencing used PBMCs. The receptor source for this set is a woman aged 18 to 35 in good health and CMV-seronegative.

This sequence joins TRBV6-1 and TRBJ1-4, with 8 bases that match TRBD1. CDR1 is MNHNS and CDR2 is SASEGT in the germline V gene. The CDR3 contains 14 residues. Trimming removed 9 bases from V and 4 bases from J; junction bases left unmatched: 7. The CDR3 protein is CARGAGQDNEKLFF. Here the CDR3 DNA reads TGTGCCAGGGGGGCGGGACAGGATAATGAAAAACTGTTTTTT.

The chain combines TRBV18 with TRBJ2-5; TRBD1 aligns across 7 bases. Per germline, CDR1 KGHSH and CDR2 LQKENI. The J segment lost 5 bases and the V segment lost 5 bases, leaving 8 bases of the junction unmatched. The CDR3 totals 14 residues. CDR3 nucleotide sequence: TGTGCCAGCTCAACAACAGGGGTGTGGGAGACCCAGTACTTC. Encoded protein: CASSTTGVWETQYF.

The gene calls are TRBV5-4 and TRBJ1-3, with a tentative D call TRBD1 (6 bases). The CDR3 runs 15 residues. Per germline, CDR1 SGHNT and CDR2 YYREEE (reference sequence). V lost 2 bases to trimming and J lost 4 bases, with 13 bases between them. The CDR3 DNA follows: TGTGCCAGCAGCTTAGGGCAGGGGTTAGGAAACACCATATATTTT. Amino acids: CASSLGQGLGNTIYF.

The V gene is TRBV4-1, the J gene TRBJ2-7; possible D gene TRBD1, 6 bases. The CDR3 totals 14 residues. V was trimmed by 2 bases and J by 0 bases, leaving 8 bases between them. Per the germline V gene, CDR1 is MGHRA and CDR2 is YSYEKL. The CDR3 sequence: CASSQTGSSYEQYF. The CDR3 coding sequence is TGCGCCAGCAGCCAAACAGGGAGCTCCTACGAGCAGTACTTC.

This clone was found a few times. This chain links TRBV29-1 with TRBJ1-2; possible D gene TRBD1, 6 bases. Germline CDR1 is SQVTM and CDR2 is ANQGSEA. The CDR3 totals 15 residues. Deletions cut 3 bases from V and 8 bases from J, with 22 bases between. CDR3 DNA: TGCAGCGTTGATCTCGGGTTAGACAGGAGAGGAGGCTACACCTTC. As protein: CSVDLGLDRRGGYTF.

J is TRBJ2-7 and V is TRBV19; 8 positions match TRBD2. CDR1 is LNHDA and CDR2 is SQIVND in the germline V gene (reference sequence). V lost 5 bases and J lost 2; bases outside the gene matches: 11. The CDR3 totals 16 residues. The CDR3 bases are TGTGCCAGTAGTCGGAGATGGCGGGGGGAGGCCTACGAGCAGTACTTC. This codes for CASSRRWRGEAYEQYF.

V gene TRBV12-5 combines with J gene TRBJ1-2, with D maybe TRBD1 (5 bases). CDR3 length: 13 residues. Germline CDR1 is LGHNT and CDR2 is FRNRAP. V was cut by 7 bases and J by 4 bases, with 13 bases left in between. This CDR3 is CASAPGLGYGYTF. The DNA of the CDR3 is TGTGCTAGTGCCCCGGGACTGGGCTATGGCTACACCTTC.

The rearrangement uses TRBV10-3 and TRBJ1-2; D is uncertain. The CDR3 is 13 amino acids. Trimming pared 7 bases from V and 6 bases from J, leaving 15 bases between. Germline-derived CDR1 and CDR2 are ENHRY and SYGVKD. CDR3 DNA: TGTGCCATCAAGGGAGAGGAGTTTCATGGCTACACCTTC. This translates into CAIKGEEFHGYTF.

This clone was observed a few times. The chain has TRBV9 and TRBJ2-1; TRBD2 matches at 10 bases. V shed 0 bases, J shed 8 bases, and the junction held 8 bases outside the gene matches. This CDR3 comprises 16 residues. The germline gives CDR1 SGDLS, CDR2 YYNGEE. This chain's CDR3 is CASSVAASGRYHEQFF. In nucleotides, the CDR3 is TGTGCCAGCAGCGTAGCAGCTAGCGGGAGATACCATGAGCAGTTCTTC.

The gene calls are TRBV5-8 and TRBJ1-5; no clear D. Per the germline V gene, CDR1 is SGHTS and CDR2 is YDEGEE. V was cut by 4 bases and J by 5 bases, with 16 bases left in between. The CDR3 totals 15 residues. The CDR3 region is CASSPLDGVHQPQHF. The CDR3 DNA follows: TGTGCCAGCAGCCCTCTCGACGGAGTTCATCAGCCCCAGCATTTT.

This clone was counted once. V usage is TRBV5-1 and J usage is TRBJ1-2; D is possibly TRBD1 (5 bases). The V and J ends lost 5 bases and 4 bases respectively, with 18 bases between them. The CDR3 spans 15 residues. Germline CDR1 is SGHRS and CDR2 is YFSETQ. In DNA, the CDR3 is TGCGCCAGCAGAAAGGGGTATGACAGACCCTATGGCTACACCTTC. Protein sequence: CASRKGYDRPYGYTF.

The chain combines TRBV4-2 with TRBJ2-7; 11 bases align to TRBD2. Germline V gene sequence: CDR1 LGHNA, CDR2 YNFKEQ. V dropped 0 bases and J dropped 3; count of bases not matched to a gene: 7. The CDR3 has 17 residues. The CDR3 region is CASSQENFGTSGYEQYF. The CDR3 DNA reads TGTGCCAGCAGCCAAGAAAACTTCGGGACTAGCGGCTACGAGCAGTACTTC.

This clone was picked up one time. The CDR3 sequence is CASSSRRGETQYF. DNA of the CDR3: TGTGCCAGCAGCTCTCGGCGGGGCGAGACCCAGTACTTC. The gene calls are TRBV11-2 and TRBJ2-5; weak D call: TRBD2 (6 bases). This CDR3 region has 13 residues. Trimming shortened V by 4 bases and J by 5 bases, and 11 bases separated the two germline ends. Germline CDR1 SGHAT, CDR2 FQNNGV.

The chain uses TRBV11-3 and TRBJ1-1, with D uncertain. The CDR3 loop spans 13 amino acids. V gave up 0 bases and J gave up 3 bases, with 5 bases separating them. The germline V gene has CDR1 SGHNT and CDR2 YENEEA. CDR3 amino acids: CASSLDRDTEAFF. The CDR3 nucleotides are TGTGCCAGCAGCTTAGATCGCGACACTGAAGCTTTCTTT.

The V call is TRBV11-2, the J call TRBJ1-5, with D unclear. The CDR3 consists of 12 residues. Germline-derived CDR1 and CDR2 are SGHAT and FQNNGV. Trimming took 4 bases from V and 9 from J, leaving 10 bases between them. CDR3 DNA sequence: TGTGCCAGCAGCTCCAGCCCAGGGCCCCAGCATTTT. It translates to CASSSSPGPQHF.

V usage is TRBV5-1 and J usage is TRBJ2-7; D possibly corresponds to TRBD2 (5 bases). The end of the DNA fits TRBJ2-5 better, so the J call may be wrong. In germline, CDR1 is SGHRS, CDR2 YFSETQ. CDR3 length equals 16 residues. The CDR3, as DNA: TGCGCCAGCAGCTTCCTATCTGTGAGGAGGCAAGAGACCCAGTACTTC. This translates into CASSFLSVRRQETQYF.

The chain uses TRBV29-1 and TRBJ1-3; D possibly corresponds to TRBD1 (5 bases). V was shortened by 1 base and J by 4 bases, with 17 bases between the two germline ends. CDR3 length equals 16 residues. Germline lookup yields CDR1 SQVTM and CDR2 ANQGSEA. The CDR3 DNA follows: TGCAGCGTTGAAGGTGGCAGGGCTTTTTCAGGAAACACCATATATTTT. The encoded protein is CSVEGGRAFSGNTIYF.

V usage is TRBV19 and J usage is TRBJ2-7; TRBD1 aligns across 8 bases. This CDR3 spans 14 amino acids. J gave up 5 bases and V 5 bases, and 8 bases lay outside the gene matches. Per the germline V gene, CDR1 is LNHDA and CDR2 is SQIVND (reference sequence). CDR3 coding DNA: TGTGCCAGTAGTTTCGGACAGGGTATTCACGAGCAGTACTTC. Protein: CASSFGQGIHEQYF.

The chain joins TRBV5-1 to TRBJ2-3; TRBD2 aligns across 13 bases. This CDR3 has 18 residues. J was trimmed by 0 bases and V by 0 bases; bases with no gene match: 4. Germline assignment: CDR1 SGHRS and CDR2 YFSETQ. In DNA form, the CDR3 reads TGCGCCAGCAGCTTGGGGGGGACTAGCGGGACAAGCACAGATACGCAGTATTTT. As protein: CASSLGGTSGTSTDTQYF.

The chain couples TRBV5-6 to TRBJ2-1, with 12 bases matching TRBD1. V lost 2 bases and J lost 9; bases outside the gene matches: 12. The length of the CDR3 is 17 residues. From germline, CDR1 is SGHDT and CDR2 YYEEEE. DNA for the CDR3: TGTGCCAGCAGCTTTATGGCGGGGACAGGGGGCACGGGTGAGCAGTTCTTC. Amino acids: CASSFMAGTGGTGEQFF.

The chain recombines TRBV27 with TRBJ1-5, with D maybe TRBD1 (6 bases). V lost 8 bases and J 4 bases, leaving 12 bases between the germline ends. Germline CDR1 MNHEY, CDR2 SMNVEV (reference sequence). This CDR3 is built from 13 residues. The CDR3 protein is CASRTGFNQPQHF. CDR3 nucleotide sequence: TGTGCCAGCCGAACAGGGTTTAATCAGCCCCAGCATTTT.

The gene calls are TRBV15 and TRBJ2-7; D may be TRBD2 (6 bases). Germline CDR1 is LNHNV and CDR2 is YYDKDF (reference sequence). Deletions cut 0 bases from V and 1 base from J, with 16 bases between. CDR3 size: 17 residues. The CDR3 reads CATSRERGGDTSYEQYF. The DNA for the CDR3 is TGTGCCACCAGCAGAGAGAGGGGAGGAGACACGTCCTACGAGCAGTACTTC.

The rearrangement uses TRBV6-5 and TRBJ2-7; TRBD2 matches 8 bases. The germline CDR1 and CDR2 sequences are MNHEY and SVGAGI. With V trimmed by 8 bases and J by 2 bases, 8 bases remained unmatched. This CDR3 comprises 14 residues. The CDR3 DNA follows: TGTGCCAGCTACCAGCGGGGGCGTCCCTACGAGCAGTACTTC. Translated, it gives CASYQRGRPYEQYF.

This clone was counted once. V is TRBV2 and J is TRBJ1-5, with 8 nucleotides matching TRBD1. Germline CDR1 is SNHLY and CDR2 is FYNNEI. J was trimmed by 0 bases and V by 6 bases; bases with no gene match: 7. CDR3 length equals 16 residues. The CDR3 nucleotides read TGTGCCAGCAGCTATTCAGGGGGCCTTAGCAATCAGCCCCAGCATTTT. This translates into CASSYSGGLSNQPQHF. Looking up the rest from reference TRBV2 and TRBJ1-5 gives the full variable domain: EPEVTQTPSHQVTQMGQEVILRCVPISNHLYFYWYRQILGQKVEFLVSFYNNEISEKSEIFDDQFSVERPDGSNFTLKIRSTKLEDSAMYFCASSYSGGLSNQPQHFGDGTRLSIL.

This clone was detected only a few times. CDR3 loop: CASSVGAGVYGYTF. The CDR3 nucleotides are TGTGCCAGCAGCGTAGGGGCAGGTGTGTATGGCTACACCTTC. The rearrangement joins TRBV9 to TRBJ1-2; D is unresolved. The germline gives CDR1 SGDLS, CDR2 YYNGEE. The ends were cut back, 0 bases at V and 5 bases at J, with 11 bases in the middle. This CDR3 region has 14 residues.

V and J are TRBV6-5 and TRBJ2-3, with D possibly being TRBD1 (5 bases). The V end was cut by 6 bases, the J end by 2 bases, with 9 bases between. The CDR3 length is 13 residues. Per germline, CDR1 MNHEY and CDR2 SVGAGI. The chain's CDR3 is CASRMDITDTQYF. The CDR3 DNA follows: TGTGCCAGCAGGATGGACATCACAGATACGCAGTATTTT.

The V call is TRBV5-1, the J call TRBJ2-5, with D perhaps TRBD2 (6 bases). The CDR3 has 13 amino acids. Trimming removed 3 bases at V and 2 bases at J, with 8 bases between. CDR1 and CDR2 (germline): SGHRS, YFSETQ. CDR3 sequence: CASSSAGQETQYF. CDR3 DNA sequence: TGCGCCAGCAGCTCGGCGGGACAAGAGACCCAGTACTTC.

This chain links TRBV6-5 with TRBJ1-1; perhaps TRBD1 as D (6 bases). Germline CDR1 and CDR2: MNHEY and SVGAGI. This CDR3 spans 16 amino acids. V shed 1 base and J shed 0 bases, with 12 bases lying between them. The DNA of the CDR3 is TGTGCCAGCAGTTACTACACCGGGACACTGAACACTGAAGCTTTCTTT. Translating gives CASSYYTGTLNTEAFF.